Listed below are T cell receptor beta chains from one sample, sequenced in a study of cytomegalovirus exposure and HLA in healthy donors. TCRdb's table, derived via immunoSEQ multiplex PCR, lists solely in-frame clones and lacks some. This sample has around 94,000 clones, with roughly 71% found just once. The specimen sequenced was PBMCs. The receptors shown here come from a woman aged 40 to 50 in good health and CMV-seronegative. CDR3s leave out the opening cysteine and the closing phenylalanine or tryptophan. The size entry is marked missing in some rows and otherwise reads once, few, many or a size class.

V gene	clone size	J gene	CDR3 protein
TRBV7-9	.	TRBJ2-7	ASSLSVLIHEQY
TRBV5-1	.	TRBJ1-3	ASRQYAGNTIY
TRBV6-4	.	TRBJ1-1	ASSDKEGSTEAF
TRBV5-4	.	TRBJ1-3	ASSGQGQPTGNTIY
TRBV5-4	.	TRBJ1-2	ASTRDRASYGYT
TRBV19	.	TRBJ2-7	ASSIKGGAYEQY
TRBV6-5	.	TRBJ1-6	ASSYLPTGGPLH
TRBV4-3	.	TRBJ2-5	ASSSTLAGGEEQY
TRBV29-1	.	TRBJ1-2	SVEDRHPGGYT
TRBV5-1	few	TRBJ2-1	ASSFSSGGNEQF
TRBV4-1	.	TRBJ1-3	ASSQDGTRNTIY
TRBV6-5	.	TRBJ1-6	ASSSMDWLNSPLH
TRBV6-6	once	TRBJ2-4	ASRSPGGKNIQY
TRBV5-4	.	TRBJ2-7	ASSLDPGAARDEQY
TRBV7-9	.	TRBJ1-5	ASSLQQTGTVINQPQH
TRBV19	.	TRBJ1-2	ASSSRTGASNYGYT
TRBV7-9	.	TRBJ1-1	ASSPPGEPEAF
TRBV2	.	TRBJ2-5	TSRRGQGSSQY
TRBV6-6	.	TRBJ1-1	ASSQGTVNTEAF
TRBV7-2	.	TRBJ2-1	ASSDLNHNEQF
TRBV6-4	.	TRBJ1-1	ASSFRGQTEAF
TRBV5-4	.	TRBJ2-3	ASSLGGESTDTQY
TRBV6-1	.	TRBJ1-2	ASRETTGNYGYT
TRBV4-1	.	TRBJ2-7	ASSQAVTGGYEQY
TRBV5-4	.	TRBJ2-7	ASREFGKGYEQY
TRBV5-4	.	TRBJ2-7	ASRPDRAVPYEQY
TRBV4-1	.	TRBJ2-3	ASSADWVAGRSSTDTQY
TRBV13	once	TRBJ1-2	ASRVNRLTVSYT